This entry features one T cell receptor (beta chain) sequence. V trimming: 0 bases; J trimming: 4 bases; junction bases outside the gene matches: 7. The CDR3 sequence is 17 residues long. The germline V gene has CDR1 SGHNT and CDR2 YYREEE (reference sequence). This sample was included in a study of shared clonotypes between healthy human individuals. As for the study in general: The plates for each donor numbered three CD4 naive, three CD4 memory, two CD8 naive and one CD8 memory.

The authors divided CD4+ cells into CD45RA+ naive and CD45RA-negative memory subsets. The input for sorted-subset replicate PCRs was 200 to 250 ng DNA, tens of thousands of T cell genomes. Here immunoSEQ multiplex PCR was the method, and the copy in TCRdb shows in-frame clones only, minus some. The sample carries approximately 1.1 million clones, about 80% recorded once. This TCR was sampled from a man in his late teens or twenties in good health. Some clones in this sample may be carry-over from other donors' samples. Sequenced material: memory CD4+ T cells from PBMCs. As to subset: CD45RA-negative fraction. The chain couples TRBV5-4 to TRBJ2-2; 9 bases are a match to TRBD2. This chain's CDR3 is CASSLAFASGATGELFF. CDR3 in DNA: TGTGCCAGCAGCTTGGCCTTCGCTAGCGGGGCCACCGGGGAGCTGTTTTTT.